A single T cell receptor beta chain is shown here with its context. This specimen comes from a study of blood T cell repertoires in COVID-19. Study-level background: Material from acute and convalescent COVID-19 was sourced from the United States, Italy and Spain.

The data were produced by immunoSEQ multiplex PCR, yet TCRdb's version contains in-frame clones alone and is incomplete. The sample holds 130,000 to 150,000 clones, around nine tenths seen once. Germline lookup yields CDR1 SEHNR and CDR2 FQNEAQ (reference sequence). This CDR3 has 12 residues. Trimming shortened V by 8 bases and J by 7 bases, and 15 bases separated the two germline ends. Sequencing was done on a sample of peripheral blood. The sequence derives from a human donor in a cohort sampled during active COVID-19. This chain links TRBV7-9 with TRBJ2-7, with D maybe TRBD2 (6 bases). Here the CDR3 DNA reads TGTGCCAGCGGGGCTAGCGCTTGGGAGCAGTACTTC. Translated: CASGASAWEQYF. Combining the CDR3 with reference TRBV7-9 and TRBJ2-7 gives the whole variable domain DTGVSQNPRHKITKRGQNVTFRCDPISEHNRLYWYRQTLGQGPEFLTYFQNEAQLEKSRLLSDRFSAERPKGSFSTLEIQRTEQGDSAMYLCASGASAWEQYFGPGTRLTVT.